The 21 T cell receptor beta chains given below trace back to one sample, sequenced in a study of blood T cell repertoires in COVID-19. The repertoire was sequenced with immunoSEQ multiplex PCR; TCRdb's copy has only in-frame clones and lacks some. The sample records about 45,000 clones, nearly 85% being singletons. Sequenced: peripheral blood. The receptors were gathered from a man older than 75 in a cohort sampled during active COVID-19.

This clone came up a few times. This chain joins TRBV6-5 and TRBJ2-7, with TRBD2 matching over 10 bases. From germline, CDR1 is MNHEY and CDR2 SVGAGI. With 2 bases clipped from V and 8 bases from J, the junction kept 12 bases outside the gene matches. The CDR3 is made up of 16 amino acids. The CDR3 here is CASSYAGGLAGDKQYF. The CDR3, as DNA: TGTGCCAGCAGTTACGCGGGAGGGCTAGCGGGAGATAAGCAGTACTTC.

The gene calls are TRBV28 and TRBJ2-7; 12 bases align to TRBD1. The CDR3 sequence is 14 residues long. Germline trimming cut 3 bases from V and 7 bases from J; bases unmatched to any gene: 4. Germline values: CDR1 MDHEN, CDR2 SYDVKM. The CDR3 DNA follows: TGTGCCAGCAGTTTGGGACAGGGGGCGCGGGAGCAGTACTTC. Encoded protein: CASSLGQGAREQYF.

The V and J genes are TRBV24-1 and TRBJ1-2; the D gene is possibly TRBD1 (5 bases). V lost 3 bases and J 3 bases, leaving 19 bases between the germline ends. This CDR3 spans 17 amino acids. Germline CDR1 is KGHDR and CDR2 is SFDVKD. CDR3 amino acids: CATSDSGAVRMDYGYTF. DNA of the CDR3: TGTGCCACCAGTGATAGCGGGGCGGTACGTATGGACTATGGCTACACCTTC.

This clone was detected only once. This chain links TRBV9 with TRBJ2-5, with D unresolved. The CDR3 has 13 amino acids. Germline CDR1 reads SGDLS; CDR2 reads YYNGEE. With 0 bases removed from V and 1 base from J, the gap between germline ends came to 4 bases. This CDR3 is CASSVGAQETQYF. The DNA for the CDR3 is TGTGCCAGCAGCGTAGGGGCCCAAGAGACCCAGTACTTC.

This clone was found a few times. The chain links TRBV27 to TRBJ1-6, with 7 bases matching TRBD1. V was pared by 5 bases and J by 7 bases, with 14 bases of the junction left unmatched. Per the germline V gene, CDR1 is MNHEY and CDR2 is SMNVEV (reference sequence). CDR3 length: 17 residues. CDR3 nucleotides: TGTGCCAGCAGTCCTCCTTGGTACAGGGGAGCCAATTCACCCCTCCACTTT. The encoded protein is CASSPPWYRGANSPLHF.

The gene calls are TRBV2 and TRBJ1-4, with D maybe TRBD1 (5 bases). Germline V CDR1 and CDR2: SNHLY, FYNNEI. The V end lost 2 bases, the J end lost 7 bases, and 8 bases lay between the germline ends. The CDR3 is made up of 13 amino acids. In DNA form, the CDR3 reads TGTGCCAGCAGTGAACAGGGAGGTGAAAAACTGTTTTTT. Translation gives CASSEQGGEKLFF.

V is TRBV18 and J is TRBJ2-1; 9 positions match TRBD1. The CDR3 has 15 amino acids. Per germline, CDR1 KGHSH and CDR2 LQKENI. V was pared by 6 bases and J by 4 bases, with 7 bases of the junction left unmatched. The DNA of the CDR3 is TGTGCCAGCTCCGCCGGGACAGGGTCTTACAATGAGCAGTTCTTC. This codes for CASSAGTGSYNEQFF.

The CDR3 bases are TGTGCCAGCAGTTCCCCCGTAGGGACAGGGAGGAGTGCTTTCTTT. Encoded protein: CASSSPVGTGRSAFF. V is TRBV28 and J is TRBJ1-1; 9 bases map to TRBD1. The germline gives CDR1 MDHEN, CDR2 SYDVKM. V gave up 4 bases and J gave up 11 bases; unmatched junction bases: 14. The CDR3 extends over 15 amino acids.

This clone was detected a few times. The CDR3 loop reads CAISEMGLGTNEQFF. In DNA form, the CDR3 reads TGTGCCATCAGTGAAATGGGACTCGGTACCAATGAGCAGTTCTTC. This chain links TRBV10-3 with TRBJ2-1, with TRBD2 as a possible D gene (6 bases). V lost 3 bases and J 6 bases, leaving 15 bases between the germline ends. Germline V CDR1 and CDR2: ENHRY, SYGVKD. The CDR3 is 15 amino acids.

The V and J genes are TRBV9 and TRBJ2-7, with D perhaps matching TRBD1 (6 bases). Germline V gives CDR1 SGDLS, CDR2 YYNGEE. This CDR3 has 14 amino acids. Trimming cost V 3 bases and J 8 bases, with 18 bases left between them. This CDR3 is CASSAGVSLEKQYF. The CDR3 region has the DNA TGTGCCAGCAGCGCAGGGGTAAGTTTGGAGAAGCAGTACTTC.

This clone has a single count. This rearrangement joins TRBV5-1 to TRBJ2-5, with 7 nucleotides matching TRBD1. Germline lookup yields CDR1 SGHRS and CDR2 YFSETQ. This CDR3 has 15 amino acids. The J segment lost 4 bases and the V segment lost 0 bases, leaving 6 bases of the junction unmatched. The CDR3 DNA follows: TGCGCCAGCAGCTTGGGACAGGGTATAGGAGAGACCCAGTACTTC. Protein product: CASSLGQGIGETQYF.

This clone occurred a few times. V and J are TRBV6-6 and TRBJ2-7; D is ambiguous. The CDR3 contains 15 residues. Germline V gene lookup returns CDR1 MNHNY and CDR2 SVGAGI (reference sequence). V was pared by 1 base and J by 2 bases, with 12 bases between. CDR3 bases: TGTGCCAGCAGTTACTACCGAGCTCCCACCTACGAGCAGTACTTC. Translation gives CASSYYRAPTYEQYF.

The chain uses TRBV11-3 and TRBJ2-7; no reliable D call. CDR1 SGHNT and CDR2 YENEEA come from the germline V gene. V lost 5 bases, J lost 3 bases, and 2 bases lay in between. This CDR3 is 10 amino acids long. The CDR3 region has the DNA TGTGCCAGCAGCCACTACGAGCAGTACTTC. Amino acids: CASSHYEQYF.

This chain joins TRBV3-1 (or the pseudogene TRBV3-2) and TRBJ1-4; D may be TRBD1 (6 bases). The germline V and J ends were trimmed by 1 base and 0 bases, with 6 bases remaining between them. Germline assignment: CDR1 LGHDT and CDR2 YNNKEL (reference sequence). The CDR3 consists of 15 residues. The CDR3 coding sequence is TGTGCCAGCAGCCAAGGACAGGCAACTAATGAAAAACTGTTTTTT. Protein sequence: CASSQGQATNEKLFF.

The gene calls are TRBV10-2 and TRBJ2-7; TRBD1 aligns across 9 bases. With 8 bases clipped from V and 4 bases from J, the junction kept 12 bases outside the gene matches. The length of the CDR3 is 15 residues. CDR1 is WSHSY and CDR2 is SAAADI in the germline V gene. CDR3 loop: CASLGVGQGSYEQYF. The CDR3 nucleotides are TGCGCCAGCCTGGGAGTGGGACAGGGTTCTTACGAGCAGTACTTC.

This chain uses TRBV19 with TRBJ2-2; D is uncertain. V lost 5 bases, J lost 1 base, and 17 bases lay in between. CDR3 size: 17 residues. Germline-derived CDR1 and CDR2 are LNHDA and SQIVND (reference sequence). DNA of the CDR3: TGTGCCAGTAGTGTCTTACAGCCTACTGGGAACACCGGGGAGCTGTTTTTT. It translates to CASSVLQPTGNTGELFF.

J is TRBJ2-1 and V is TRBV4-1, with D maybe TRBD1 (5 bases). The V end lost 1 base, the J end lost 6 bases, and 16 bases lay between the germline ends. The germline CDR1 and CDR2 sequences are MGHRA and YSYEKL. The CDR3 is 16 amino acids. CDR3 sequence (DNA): TGCGCCAGCAGCCAAGCATCAGGGTTTACCTCCAATGAGCAGTTCTTC. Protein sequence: CASSQASGFTSNEQFF.

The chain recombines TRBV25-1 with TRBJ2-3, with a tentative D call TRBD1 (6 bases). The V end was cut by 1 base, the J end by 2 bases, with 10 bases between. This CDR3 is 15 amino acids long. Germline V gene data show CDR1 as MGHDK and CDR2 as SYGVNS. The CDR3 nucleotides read TGTGCCAGCAGTGAATGGGGGCTACTCACAGATACGCAGTATTTT. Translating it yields CASSEWGLLTDTQYF. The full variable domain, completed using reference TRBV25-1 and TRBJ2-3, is EADIYQTPRYLVIGTGKKITLECSQTMGHDKMYWYQQDPGMELHLIHYSYGVNSTEKGDLSSESTVSRIRTEHFPLTLESARPSHTSQYLCASSEWGLLTDTQYFGPGTRLTVL.

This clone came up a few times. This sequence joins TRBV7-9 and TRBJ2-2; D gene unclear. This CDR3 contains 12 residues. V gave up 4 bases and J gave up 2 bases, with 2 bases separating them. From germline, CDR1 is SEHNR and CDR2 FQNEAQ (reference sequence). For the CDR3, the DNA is TGTGCCAGCAGCTCTAACACCGGGGAGCTGTTTTTT. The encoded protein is CASSSNTGELFF.

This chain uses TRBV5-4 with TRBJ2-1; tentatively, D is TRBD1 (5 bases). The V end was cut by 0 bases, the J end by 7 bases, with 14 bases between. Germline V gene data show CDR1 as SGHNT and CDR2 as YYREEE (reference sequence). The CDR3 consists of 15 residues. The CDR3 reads CASSLGTNRGNEQFF. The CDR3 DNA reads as TGTGCCAGCAGCTTGGGGACAAATCGCGGAAATGAGCAGTTCTTC. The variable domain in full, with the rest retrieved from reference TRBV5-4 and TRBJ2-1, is ETGVTQSPTHLIKTRGQQVTLRCSSQSGHNTVSWYQQALGQGPQFIFQYYREEENGRGNFPPRFSGLQFPNYSSELNVNALELDDSALYLCASSLGTNRGNEQFFGPGTRLTVL.

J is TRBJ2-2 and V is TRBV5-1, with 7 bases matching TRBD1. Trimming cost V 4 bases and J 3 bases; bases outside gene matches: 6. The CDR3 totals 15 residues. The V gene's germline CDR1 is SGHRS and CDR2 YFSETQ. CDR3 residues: CASSVGDRDTGELFF. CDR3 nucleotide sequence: TGCGCCAGCAGCGTAGGCGACAGGGACACCGGGGAGCTGTTTTTT.